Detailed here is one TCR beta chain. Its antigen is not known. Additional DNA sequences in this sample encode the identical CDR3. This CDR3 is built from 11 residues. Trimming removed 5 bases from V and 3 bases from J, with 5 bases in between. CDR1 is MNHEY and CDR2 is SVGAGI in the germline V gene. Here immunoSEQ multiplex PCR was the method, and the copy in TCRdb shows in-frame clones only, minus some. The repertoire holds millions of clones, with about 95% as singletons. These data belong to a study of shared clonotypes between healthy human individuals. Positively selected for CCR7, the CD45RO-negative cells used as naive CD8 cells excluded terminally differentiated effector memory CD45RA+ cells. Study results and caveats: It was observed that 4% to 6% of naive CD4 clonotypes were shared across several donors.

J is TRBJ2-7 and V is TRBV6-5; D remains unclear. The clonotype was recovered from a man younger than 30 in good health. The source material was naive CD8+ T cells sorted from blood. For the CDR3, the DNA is TGTGCCAGCAGTACCCTCTACGAGCAGTACTTC. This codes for CASSTLYEQYF.